Given below is one T cell receptor (beta chain) in context. Its matching antigen is unknown. The data stem from a study of OX40 agonist ivuxolimab in advanced cancers. Study-wide findings and caveats: Dose levels from 0.1 to 3.0 mg/kg saw CD4+ and CD8+ blood T cells expand clonally by week 6.

V shed 8 bases, J shed 7 bases, and the junction held 11 bases outside the gene matches. The CDR3 is 15 amino acids. Germline CDR1 is MNHEY and CDR2 is SMNVEV (reference sequence). Assay: immunoSEQ multiplex PCR; the TCRdb copy retains only in-frame clones and omits some. The sample has about 22,000 clones; approximately 90% are singletons. The specimen was CD4+ or CD8+ T cells sorted from blood, collected in a trial of the OX40 agonist ivuxolimab. The sequence came from an adult with an advanced solid tumor such as melanoma, head and neck, liver or kidney cancer. The rearrangement links TRBV27 to TRBJ1-4; TRBD1 aligns across 9 bases. This CDR3 is CASSDVGTGFEKLFF. For the CDR3, the DNA is TGTGCCAGCTCGGATGTCGGGACAGGGTTTGAAAAACTGTTTTTT.